A single sample is the source of the 22 T cell receptor beta chains below, sequenced in a study of blood T cell repertoires in COVID-19. Data came from immunoSEQ multiplex PCR; TCRdb stores just in-frame clones and leaves some out. The sample shows over 150,000 clones, about 86% of them seen only once. The sequenced sample was PBMCs or T cells enriched from blood (not recorded which). The receptors derive from a man aged 45-65 years who had recovered from COVID-19.

This rearrangement joins TRBV5-1 to TRBJ2-1; 11 bases align to TRBD2. This CDR3 region has 15 residues. CDR1 and CDR2 (germline): SGHRS, YFSETQ. V lost 1 base to trimming and J lost 5 bases; unmatched junction nucleotides: 2. CDR3 protein: CASSLTSGGHNEQFF. CDR3 coding DNA: TGCGCCAGCAGCTTGACTAGCGGGGGCCACAATGAGCAGTTCTTC.

The rearrangement joins TRBV3-1 (or the pseudogene TRBV3-2) to TRBJ1-6; perhaps TRBD1 as D (6 bases). V shed 4 bases and J shed 0 bases, with 13 bases lying between them. This CDR3 contains 17 residues. The germline CDR1 and CDR2 sequences are LGHDT and YNNKEL (reference sequence). CDR3 nucleotides: TGTGCCAGCAGCCCCCGACAGGTTAGCTCCTATAATTCACCCCTCCACTTT. Translated, it gives CASSPRQVSSYNSPLHF.

The chain couples TRBV18 to TRBJ1-2, with 8 bases that match TRBD1. This CDR3 has 14 amino acids. The junction had 3 bases not matched to a gene; V was cut back by 3 bases and J by 3 bases. The germline gives CDR1 KGHSH, CDR2 LQKENI. Written as DNA, the CDR3 is TGTGCCAGCTCACCCCGACAGGGGCACTATGGCTACACCTTC. It translates to CASSPRQGHYGYTF.

The chain links TRBV9 to TRBJ2-1; possibly TRBD2 for D (6 bases). The CDR3 runs 16 residues. V dropped 3 bases and J dropped 2 bases, with 15 bases sitting between them. CDR1 is SGDLS and CDR2 is YYNGEE in the germline V gene. The CDR3 spells CASSEGLQGPYNEQFF. As DNA, the CDR3 is TGTGCCAGCAGCGAGGGACTTCAGGGACCCTACAATGAGCAGTTCTTC.

The chain links TRBV19 to TRBJ1-5; D is unclear. The germline CDR1 and CDR2 sequences are LNHDA and SQIVND (reference sequence). This CDR3 is built from 18 residues. V was pared by 6 bases and J by 0 bases, with 21 bases between. The DNA of the CDR3 is TGTGCCAGTAGCCCCGCTATTACAGCGGTTTATAGCAATCAGCCCCAGCATTTT. Translating gives CASSPAITAVYSNQPQHF. Filled out from reference TRBV19 and TRBJ1-5, the complete variable domain reads DGGITQSPKYLFRKEGQNVTLSCEQNLNHDAMYWYRQDPGQGLRLIYYSQIVNDFQKGDIAEGYSVSREKKESFPLTVTSAQKNPTAFYLCASSPAITAVYSNQPQHFGDGTRLSIL.

V is TRBV6-5 and J is TRBJ2-7; 11 positions match TRBD2. V lost 0 bases and J lost 3; bases outside the gene matches: 1. The CDR3 sequence is 15 residues long. Germline V gene data show CDR1 as MNHEY and CDR2 as SVGAGI. Written as DNA, the CDR3 is TGTGCCAGCAGTTACTCGACTAGCGGGGTCTACGAGCAGTACTTC. Protein: CASSYSTSGVYEQYF.

The genes are TRBV6-2 or TRBV6-3 and TRBJ2-2; the D gene is possibly TRBD2 (6 bases). Germline values: CDR1 MNHEY, CDR2 SVGEGT. There are 15 residues in the CDR3. V lost 2 bases to trimming and J lost 4 bases, with 11 bases between them. CDR3 residues: CASSYGGLFTGELFF. The CDR3 bases are TGTGCCAGCAGTTACGGGGGACTCTTCACCGGGGAGCTGTTTTTT.

The chain employs TRBV11-3 and TRBJ2-1; possibly TRBD1 for D (6 bases). The CDR3 length is 16 residues. The V end lost 5 bases, the J end lost 6 bases, and 20 bases lay between the germline ends. Germline V gene lookup returns CDR1 SGHNT and CDR2 YENEEA. CDR3 amino acids: CASSKQGPLGGNEQFF. The CDR3 nucleotides are TGTGCCAGCAGCAAACAGGGCCCGCTCGGAGGCAATGAGCAGTTCTTC.

V usage is TRBV7-2 and J usage is TRBJ2-3; a weak D match, TRBD2 (7 bases). Germline-derived CDR1 and CDR2 are SGHTA and FQGNSA. The CDR3 is made up of 16 amino acids. Trimming removed 6 bases at V and 4 bases at J, with 20 bases between. The CDR3 sequence is CASRAGGGARADTQYF. The CDR3 DNA reads as TGTGCCAGCAGAGCGGGCGGGGGCGCACGGGCAGATACGCAGTATTTT.

V usage is TRBV3-1 (or the pseudogene TRBV3-2) and J usage is TRBJ2-7; D remains ambiguous. Germline V CDR1 and CDR2: LGHDT, YNNKEL (reference sequence). The ends were cut back, 0 bases at V and 3 bases at J, with 9 bases in the middle. The CDR3 is 14 residues long. CDR3 amino acids: CASSQDYLNYEQYF. The CDR3, as DNA: TGTGCCAGCAGCCAAGACTATTTAAACTACGAGCAGTACTTC.

V usage is TRBV11-3 and J usage is TRBJ2-2; D is uncertain. Trimming took 1 base from V and 0 from J, leaving 9 bases between them. CDR1 is SGHNT and CDR2 is YENEEA in the germline V gene. The CDR3 contains 16 residues. CDR3: CASSLGATPNTGELFF. The CDR3 coding sequence is TGTGCCAGCAGCTTAGGGGCCACCCCGAACACCGGGGAGCTGTTTTTT.

This rearrangement joins TRBV11-2 to TRBJ2-2, with 7 bases that match TRBD1. The junction had 6 bases not matched to a gene; V was cut back by 5 bases and J by 3 bases. CDR1 and CDR2 (germline): SGHAT, FQNNGV. This CDR3 is 15 amino acids long. The CDR3 DNA reads as TGTGCCAGCAGCCGAGGACAGGTGTACACCGGGGAGCTGTTTTTT. Protein: CASSRGQVYTGELFF. Supplemented by reference TRBV11-2 and TRBJ2-2, the full variable domain reads EAGVAQSPRYKIIEKRQSVAFWCNPISGHATLYWYQQILGQGPKLLIQFQNNGVVDDSQLPKDRFSAERLKGVDSTLKIQPAKLEDSAVYLCASSRGQVYTGELFFGEGSRLTVL.

This clone has just a few counts. The J gene is TRBJ2-1, the V gene TRBV6-5; possible D gene TRBD2, 5 bases. The CDR3 sequence is 14 residues long. The ends were cut back, 0 bases at V and 10 bases at J, with 13 bases in the middle. Germline loops: CDR1 MNHEY, CDR2 SVGAGI. The CDR3 coding sequence is TGTGCCAGCAGTTACTCCCAAGCGGCCCAGGAGCAGTTCTTC. Protein product: CASSYSQAAQEQFF.

This sequence joins TRBV4-1 and TRBJ2-1; no firm D call. The CDR3 loop spans 15 amino acids. Trimming left V 0 bases short and J 9 bases short, with 15 bases between. Germline V gives CDR1 MGHRA, CDR2 YSYEKL. The CDR3: CASSQDQSGRGEQFF. CDR3 DNA: TGCGCCAGCAGCCAAGATCAGTCGGGTAGAGGTGAGCAGTTCTTC.

The chain employs TRBV4-2 and TRBJ2-7; the D gene is possibly TRBD2 (6 bases). The CDR3 sequence is 15 residues long. The V gene lost 0 bases and the J gene lost 4 bases, with 13 bases spanning the gap. Germline lookup yields CDR1 LGHNA and CDR2 YNFKEQ. CDR3 sequence (DNA): TGTGCCAGCAGCCAAGAGCAGGGAGGCCTTTACGAGCAGTACTTC. Translation gives CASSQEQGGLYEQYF.

This rearrangement joins TRBV4-2 to TRBJ1-1; unclear D gene. The CDR3 contains 14 residues. CDR1 and CDR2 from the germline V gene are LGHNA and YNFKEQ. V lost 4 bases and J 1 base, leaving 10 bases between the germline ends. CDR3 protein: CASSPREKNTEAFF. The CDR3 DNA follows: TGTGCCAGCAGCCCACGTGAGAAGAACACTGAAGCTTTCTTT.

V gene TRBV15 combines with J gene TRBJ1-6; D not certain. V lost 6 bases, J lost 7 bases, and 16 bases lay in between. The CDR3 runs 15 residues. CDR1 LNHNV and CDR2 YYDKDF come from the germline V gene (reference sequence). The CDR3: CATRDGPLGNSPLHF. CDR3 nucleotide sequence: TGTGCCACCAGAGACGGCCCCCTGGGCAATTCACCCCTCCACTTT.

The CDR3 DNA reads as TGTGCCAGCTCACCACAGAACACCTACGAGCAGTACTTC. This translates into CASSPQNTYEQYF. The rearrangement links TRBV18 to TRBJ2-7; D unclear. Trimming took off 1 base at V and 2 bases at J, with 6 bases between the two ends. The germline CDR1 and CDR2 sequences are KGHSH and LQKENI. This CDR3 is built from 13 residues. The full variable domain, completed using reference TRBV18 and TRBJ2-7, is NAGVMQNPRHLVRRRGQEARLRCSPMKGHSHVYWYRQLPEEGLKFMVYLQKENIIDESGMPKERFSAEFPKEGPSILRIQQVVRGDSAAYFCASSPQNTYEQYFGPGTRLTVT.

The chain links TRBV9 to TRBJ2-5; TRBD2 aligns across 12 bases. Germline CDR1 reads SGDLS; CDR2 reads YYNGEE. This CDR3 comprises 16 residues. With 3 bases clipped from V and 7 bases from J, the junction kept 10 bases outside the gene matches. CDR3 loop: CASSATSGGTGRTQYF. CDR3 sequence (DNA): TGTGCCAGCAGCGCCACTAGCGGGGGGACCGGACGGACCCAGTACTTC.

The chain has TRBV19 and TRBJ2-6, with TRBD1 matching 7 bases. The V segment lost 4 bases and the J segment 2 bases; nucleotides outside the gene matches: 8. Germline CDR1 is LNHDA and CDR2 is SQIVND (reference sequence). CDR3 size: 17 residues. CDR3 nucleotide sequence: TGTGCCAGTAGTAGTTCTCAGGGGGTGGCTGGGGCCAACGTCCTGACTTTC. This translates into CASSSSQGVAGANVLTF.

The chain links TRBV18 to TRBJ2-6; D gene unclear. V shed 3 bases and J shed 0 bases, with 15 bases lying between them. Germline values: CDR1 KGHSH, CDR2 LQKENI. The CDR3 spans 18 residues. The DNA for the CDR3 is TGTGCCAGCTCACCGGCTAGTCCTAAAAGCTCTGGGGCCAACGTCCTGACTTTC. Encoded protein: CASSPASPKSSGANVLTF. The full variable domain, its missing parts supplied by reference TRBV18 and TRBJ2-6, is NAGVMQNPRHLVRRRGQEARLRCSPMKGHSHVYWYRQLPEEGLKFMVYLQKENIIDESGMPKERFSAEFPKEGPSILRIQQVVRGDSAAYFCASSPASPKSSGANVLTFGAGSRLTVL.

The chain couples TRBV5-5 to TRBJ1-6, with D tentatively TRBD1 (5 bases). Germline CDR1 and CDR2: SGHKS and YYEKEE (reference sequence). The CDR3 consists of 15 residues. With 6 bases removed from V and 0 bases from J, the gap between germline ends came to 10 bases. The CDR3: CASTRQSSYNSPLHF. The CDR3 DNA reads TGTGCCAGCACCCGACAGAGCTCCTATAATTCACCCCTCCACTTT.